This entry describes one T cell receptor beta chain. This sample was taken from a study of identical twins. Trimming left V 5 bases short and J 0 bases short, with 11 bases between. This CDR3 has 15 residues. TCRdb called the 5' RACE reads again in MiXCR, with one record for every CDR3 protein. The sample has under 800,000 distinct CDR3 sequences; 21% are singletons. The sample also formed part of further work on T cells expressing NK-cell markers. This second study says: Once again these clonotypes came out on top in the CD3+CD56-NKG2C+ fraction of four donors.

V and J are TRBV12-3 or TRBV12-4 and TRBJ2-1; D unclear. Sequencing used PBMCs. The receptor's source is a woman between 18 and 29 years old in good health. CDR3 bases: TGTGCCAGCAGTAGAGTTCCGAGCTCCTACAATGAGCAGTTCTTC. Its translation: CASSRVPSSYNEQFF.